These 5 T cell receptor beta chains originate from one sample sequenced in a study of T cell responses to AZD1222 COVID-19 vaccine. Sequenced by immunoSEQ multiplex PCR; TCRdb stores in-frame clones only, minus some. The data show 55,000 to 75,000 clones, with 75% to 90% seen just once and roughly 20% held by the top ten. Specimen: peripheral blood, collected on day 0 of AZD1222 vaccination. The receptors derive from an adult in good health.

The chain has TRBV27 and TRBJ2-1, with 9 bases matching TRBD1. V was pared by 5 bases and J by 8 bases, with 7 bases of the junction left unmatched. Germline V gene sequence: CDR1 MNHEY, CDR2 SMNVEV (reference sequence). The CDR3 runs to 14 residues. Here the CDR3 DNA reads TGTGCCAGCAGTCCATCCTGGACAGGGGATGAGCAGTTCTTC. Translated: CASSPSWTGDEQFF.

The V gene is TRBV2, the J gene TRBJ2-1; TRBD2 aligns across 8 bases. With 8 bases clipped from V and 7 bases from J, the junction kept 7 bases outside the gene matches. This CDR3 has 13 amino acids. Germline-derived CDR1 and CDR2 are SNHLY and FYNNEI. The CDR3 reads CASQLSGANEQFF. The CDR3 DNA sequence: TGTGCCAGCCAGCTTAGCGGGGCGAATGAGCAGTTCTTC.

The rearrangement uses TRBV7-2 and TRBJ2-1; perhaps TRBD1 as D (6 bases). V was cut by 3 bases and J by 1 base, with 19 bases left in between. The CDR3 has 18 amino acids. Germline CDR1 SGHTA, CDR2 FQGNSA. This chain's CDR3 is CASSLAGIQGESYNEQFF. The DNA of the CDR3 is TGTGCCAGCAGCTTGGCCGGCATACAGGGAGAGTCCTACAATGAGCAGTTCTTC.

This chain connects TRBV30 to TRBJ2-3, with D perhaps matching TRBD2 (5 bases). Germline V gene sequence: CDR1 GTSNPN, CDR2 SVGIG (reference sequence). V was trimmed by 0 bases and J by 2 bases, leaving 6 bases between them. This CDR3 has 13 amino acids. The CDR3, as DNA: TGTGCCTGGAGTGTCGACTACACAGATACGCAGTATTTT. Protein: CAWSVDYTDTQYF.

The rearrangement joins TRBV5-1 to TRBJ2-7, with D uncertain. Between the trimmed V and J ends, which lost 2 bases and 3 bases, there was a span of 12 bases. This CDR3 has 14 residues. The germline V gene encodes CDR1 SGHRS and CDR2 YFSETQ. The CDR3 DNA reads TGCGCCAGCAGCTTAAGTTTAGCCCTCTACGAGCAGTACTTC. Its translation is CASSLSLALYEQYF.